These 5 T cell receptor beta chains were sequenced from one sample in a study of CD8+ T cells in alopecia areata. Treatment denoted: oral pan-JAK inhibitor, 5-10 mg twice daily. Reverse transcription of extracted RNA yielded cDNA, which provided the sequencing template. Libraries were prepared by immunoSEQ multiplex PCR; TCRdb keeps only in-frame clonotypes and omits some of them. The sample contains 90,000 to 120,000 clones, 80% to 85% of which appear only once. The sample here was CD8+ T cells sorted from blood, taken at week 24, from a patient treated with tofacitinib. These receptors came from a human donor with alopecia areata.

The chain employs TRBV11-2 and TRBJ1-1; 8 bases map to TRBD1. This CDR3 comprises 14 residues. Germline V lookup: CDR1 SGHAT, CDR2 FQNNGV. Germline trimming cut 1 base from V and 7 bases from J; bases unmatched to any gene: 5. The DNA for the CDR3 is TGTGCCAGCAGCTTAGGCGGCGGACAGGGTGAAGCTTTCTTT. Its protein is CASSLGGGQGEAFF.

The V and J genes are TRBV4-2 and TRBJ2-3; 12 nucleotides align to TRBD2. After removal of 4 bases from V and 2 bases from J, the junction contained 1 base not matched to a gene. Germline V gene sequence: CDR1 LGHNA, CDR2 YNFKEQ. This CDR3 is built from 15 residues. CDR3 in DNA: TGTGCCAGCAGCCCTAGCGGGGGGGCCACAGATACGCAGTATTTT. Amino acids: CASSPSGGATDTQYF.

The J gene is TRBJ1-2, the V gene TRBV5-6; D remains unclear. Trimming shortened V by 1 base and J by 12 bases, and 16 bases separated the two germline ends. The CDR3 length is 13 residues. Germline loops: CDR1 SGHDT, CDR2 YYEEEE. The CDR3 sequence is CASSLKHGPRNTF. The CDR3 nucleotides read TGTGCCAGCAGCTTGAAGCACGGCCCGAGGAACACCTTC.

CDR3 bases: TGTGCCAGCAGTTACTCAGAGGGCTCCTTACGGTACTTC. Protein product: CASSYSEGSLRYF. The chain recombines TRBV6-6 with TRBJ2-5; possible D gene TRBD2, 5 bases. Germline V lookup: CDR1 MNHNY, CDR2 SVGAGI (reference sequence). CDR3 length equals 13 residues. With 0 bases removed from V and 13 bases from J, the gap between germline ends came to 15 bases.

The chain carries TRBV27 and TRBJ2-2; TRBD2 might be the D (6 bases). The V end was cut by 9 bases, the J end by 3 bases, with 17 bases between. The CDR3 sequence is 15 residues long. Germline values: CDR1 MNHEY, CDR2 SMNVEV (reference sequence). CDR3 DNA: TGTGCCAGTTCGCGGGGACCGATAGACACCGGGGAGCTGTTTTTT. It yields the protein CASSRGPIDTGELFF.